A single sample gave rise to the 28 T cell receptor beta chains below, sequenced in a study of control samples from healthy donors and cancer patients. Some clones are missing from TCRdb's copy, which holds only in-frame ones; the method was immunoSEQ multiplex PCR. This sample has 200,000 to 250,000 clones, with around 94% found just once. The specimen was blood. Source of these receptors: a man aged 45-65 years in good health.

The V gene is TRBV4-2, the J gene TRBJ2-1; D uncertain. The CDR3 runs to 15 residues. V shed 0 bases and J shed 2 bases, with 8 bases lying between them. The germline V gene has CDR1 LGHNA and CDR2 YNFKEQ. CDR3 region: CASSQEVATYNEQFF. Here the CDR3 DNA reads TGTGCCAGCAGCCAAGAAGTAGCAACCTACAATGAGCAGTTCTTC.

The chain uses TRBV28 and TRBJ2-1; 11 positions match TRBD2. The V and J ends lost 6 bases and 6 bases, in that order; junction bases with no gene match: 10. Germline V CDR1 and CDR2: MDHEN, SYDVKM. The CDR3 is 16 residues long. The CDR3 DNA reads TGTGCCAGCAGCTTTAACCTAGCGGGGGGACGCAATGAGCAGTTCTTC. Translated, it gives CASSFNLAGGRNEQFF.

This clone has just a few counts. The J gene is TRBJ1-6, the V gene TRBV7-2; D not resolved. Trimming took 7 bases from V and 7 from J, leaving 17 bases between them. The CDR3 has 15 residues. CDR1 and CDR2 from the germline V gene are SGHTA and FQGNSA. This CDR3 is CASTPARATNSPLHF. DNA of the CDR3: TGTGCCAGCACACCGGCCCGGGCTACGAATTCACCCCTCCACTTT. Using reference TRBV7-2 and TRBJ1-6 for the parts outside the CDR3, the full variable domain is GAGVSQSPSNKVTEKGKDVELRCDPISGHTALYWYRQSLGQGLEFLIYFQGNSAPDKSGLPSDRFSAERTGGSVSTLTIQRTQQEDSAVYLCASTPARATNSPLHFGNGTRLTVT.

The V and J genes are TRBV19 and TRBJ1-6; no reliable D call. The V gene's germline CDR1 is LNHDA and CDR2 SQIVND (reference sequence). Trimming left V 1 base short and J 7 bases short, with 14 bases between. The CDR3 contains 16 residues. The CDR3 DNA is TGTGCCAGTAGTATAGTAGGAGGCGCCGGGAATTCACCCCTCCACTTT. This gives the protein CASSIVGGAGNSPLHF.

The rearrangement joins TRBV19 to TRBJ2-1, with D perhaps being TRBD1 or TRBD2 (6 bases each). With 2 bases removed from V and 4 bases from J, the gap between germline ends came to 12 bases. Germline assignment: CDR1 LNHDA and CDR2 SQIVND (reference sequence). The CDR3 contains 15 residues. DNA for the CDR3: TGTGCCAGTAGTATAAGGGGGGCTGGGTACAATGAGCAGTTCTTC. It specifies CASSIRGAGYNEQFF. The variable domain in full, with the rest retrieved from reference TRBV19 and TRBJ2-1, is DGGITQSPKYLFRKEGQNVTLSCEQNLNHDAMYWYRQDPGQGLRLIYYSQIVNDFQKGDIAEGYSVSREKKESFPLTVTSAQKNPTAFYLCASSIRGAGYNEQFFGPGTRLTVL.

This clone was counted once. This chain joins TRBV19 and TRBJ2-2, with 9 bases lining up with TRBD1. The CDR3 runs to 16 residues. The V gene end was trimmed by 7 bases and the J gene end by 6 bases; junction bases not matched to a gene: 12. The germline CDR1 and CDR2 sequences are LNHDA and SQIVND (reference sequence). The CDR3 DNA reads TGTGCCAGTACGCCCCACGACAGGGGGGGGCCCGGGGAGCTGTTTTTT. Translating gives CASTPHDRGGPGELFF.

V usage is TRBV10-1 and J usage is TRBJ2-1; no definite D call. V was pared by 2 bases and J by 0 bases, with 8 bases between. In germline, CDR1 is WNHNN, CDR2 SYGVQD (reference sequence). The CDR3 runs to 15 residues. The CDR3 region has the DNA TGCGCCAGCAGTGAGGGCCAGAGCTCCTACAATGAGCAGTTCTTC. Translation: CASSEGQSSYNEQFF.

This clone was seen a handful of times. V gene TRBV4-1 combines with J gene TRBJ1-2, with D possibly matching TRBD1 (5 bases). Trimming removed 1 base from V and 9 bases from J, with 12 bases in between. The CDR3 loop spans 13 amino acids. The germline CDR1 and CDR2 sequences are MGHRA and YSYEKL. The DNA of the CDR3 is TGCGCCAGCAGCCAAGGGGGGGATTCTAGCTACACCTTC. It translates to CASSQGGDSSYTF.

This clone was seen once. The V and J genes are TRBV7-3 and TRBJ2-1, with 8 positions matching TRBD2. The junction had 5 bases not matched to a gene; V was cut back by 0 bases and J by 10 bases. Germline loops: CDR1 SGHTA, CDR2 FQGTGA. The CDR3 spans 14 residues. The CDR3 DNA sequence: TGTGCCAGCAGCTTAACTAGCGGGGCCTCGGAGCAGTTCTTC. Translation gives CASSLTSGASEQFF. Together with reference TRBV7-3 and TRBJ2-1, the CDR3 gives the full variable domain: GAGVSQTPSNKVTEKGKYVELRCDPISGHTALYWYRQSLGQGPEFLIYFQGTGAADDSGLPNDRFFAVRPEGSVSTLKIQRTERGDSAVYLCASSLTSGASEQFFGPGTRLTVL.

This clone was observed once. This chain uses TRBV9 with TRBJ2-2; maybe TRBD1 (6 bases). The CDR3 runs 14 residues. Trimming removed 5 bases at V and 7 bases at J, with 15 bases between. Germline assignment: CDR1 SGDLS and CDR2 YYNGEE. CDR3 bases: TGTGCCAGCAGATACTACAGGGATGGCGGGGAGCTGTTTTTT. Protein sequence: CASRYYRDGGELFF.

The chain has TRBV6-2 or TRBV6-3 and TRBJ2-3; 9 nucleotides match TRBD2. V shed 2 bases, J shed 4 bases, and the junction held 7 bases outside the gene matches. Germline CDR1 and CDR2: MNHEY and SVGEGT. This CDR3 spans 16 amino acids. The CDR3 here is CASSYVAGGPADTQYF. The DNA of the CDR3 is TGTGCCAGCAGTTACGTCGCGGGGGGGCCAGCAGATACGCAGTATTTT.

The rearrangement links TRBV12-3 or TRBV12-4 to TRBJ2-3, with D hard to call. Trimming removed 3 bases from V and 6 bases from J, with 4 bases in between. The CDR3 consists of 11 residues. CDR3: CASSFRDTQYF. CDR3 nucleotide sequence: TGTGCCAGCAGTTTCAGGGATACGCAGTATTTT.

The table lists this clone with a count of one. The chain combines TRBV19 with TRBJ1-1; 7 nucleotides agree with TRBD1. Trimming removed 5 bases from V and 2 bases from J; junction bases left unmatched: 5. The CDR3 totals 14 residues. Germline CDR1 is LNHDA and CDR2 is SQIVND (reference sequence). The CDR3 region has the DNA TGTGCCAGTAGTCCGAGGGGGCTTAACACTGAAGCTTTCTTT. Translated: CASSPRGLNTEAFF.

J is TRBJ2-1 and V is TRBV5-1; D tentatively reads TRBD1 or TRBD2 (5 bases each). V shed 2 bases and J shed 4 bases, with 13 bases lying between them. This CDR3 spans 15 amino acids. CDR1 SGHRS and CDR2 YFSETQ come from the germline V gene. As DNA, the CDR3 is TGCGCCAGCAGCTTTCTCCGGGGCTCGTACAATGAGCAGTTCTTC. Translated, it gives CASSFLRGSYNEQFF.

J is TRBJ2-6 and V is TRBV6-2 or TRBV6-3; D gene uncertain. Germline CDR1 and CDR2: MNHEY and SVGEGT. The CDR3 length is 16 residues. V was shortened by 2 bases and J by 1 base, with 9 bases between the two germline ends. The CDR3 nucleotides read TGTGCCAGCAGTTACGGTGGGCTATCTGGGGCCAACGTCCTGACTTTC. It translates to CASSYGGLSGANVLTF.

The genes are TRBV25-1 and TRBJ1-2, with 10 bases fitting TRBD1. Germline V gives CDR1 MGHDK, CDR2 SYGVNS. The CDR3 sequence is 16 residues long. Trimming took 1 base from V and 2 from J; bases not matched to a gene: 4. The CDR3 DNA follows: TGTGCCAGCAGTGAATTAAGGGGACAGGGGAACTATGGCTACACCTTC. Translating gives CASSELRGQGNYGYTF.

V gene TRBV3-1 (or the pseudogene TRBV3-2) combines with J gene TRBJ2-1; the D gene is possibly TRBD1 (5 bases). The CDR3 is made up of 16 amino acids. Deletions cut 4 bases from V and 5 bases from J, with 18 bases between. CDR1 is LGHDT and CDR2 is YNNKEL in the germline V gene (reference sequence). The CDR3 protein is CASSPFKGRDHNEQFF. Written as DNA, the CDR3 is TGTGCCAGCAGCCCCTTTAAGGGCAGGGATCACAATGAGCAGTTCTTC.

The chain combines TRBV18 with TRBJ2-7; D uncertain. CDR1 is KGHSH and CDR2 is LQKENI in the germline V gene. There are 14 residues in the CDR3. Trimming pared 2 bases from V and 0 bases from J, leaving 8 bases between. This CDR3 is CASSPNTDSYEQYF. As DNA, the CDR3 is TGTGCCAGCTCACCAAACACGGACTCCTACGAGCAGTACTTC.

This clone came up once. The chain employs TRBV28 and TRBJ2-7; tentatively, D is TRBD2 (6 bases). This CDR3 comprises 13 residues. Germline assignment: CDR1 MDHEN and CDR2 SYDVKM. Trimming left V 5 bases short and J 3 bases short, with 11 bases between. This chain's CDR3 is CASSRPGSYEQYF. Written as DNA, the CDR3 is TGTGCCAGCAGTCGCCCCGGGAGCTACGAGCAGTACTTC.

With regard to this clone: A read error may produce the germline difference seen at one junction end. The chain recombines TRBV6-1 with TRBJ1-2; D unclear. Germline V gene lookup returns CDR1 MNHNS and CDR2 SASEGT. CDR3 length: 11 residues. The CDR3 here is CASSEAGVASF. The CDR3 DNA reads TGTGCCAGCAGTGAAGCGGGCGTAGCGAGTTTC.

Here the CDR3 reads CASSTGDLSYGYTF. CDR3 in DNA: TGTGCCAGTTCTACAGGGGACCTATCCTATGGCTACACCTTC. The V and J genes are TRBV11-1 and TRBJ1-2, with 7 bases aligning to TRBD1. There are 14 residues in the CDR3. Trimming took 9 bases from V and 4 from J; bases not matched to a gene: 11. In germline, CDR1 is SGHAT, CDR2 FQDESV (reference sequence).

The chain joins TRBV19 to TRBJ2-7; 9 nucleotides agree with TRBD1. The CDR3 is 17 amino acids. Looked up from germline, CDR1 is LNHDA and CDR2 is SQIVND (reference sequence). The V and J ends lost 1 base and 2 bases, in that order; junction bases with no gene match: 9. CDR3 residues: CASSIGGTGILPYEQYF. Written as DNA, the CDR3 is TGTGCCAGTAGTATAGGAGGGACAGGGATTCTGCCCTACGAGCAGTACTTC.

In nucleotides, the CDR3 is TGTGCCAGCAGCCCTCGAAAGACAACCGGGGAGCTGTTTTTT. The encoded protein is CASSPRKTTGELFF. This sequence joins TRBV7-2 and TRBJ2-2; D gene uncertain. Germline CDR1 reads SGHTA; CDR2 reads FQGNSA. Trimming pared 5 bases from V and 5 bases from J, leaving 12 bases between. The CDR3 runs to 14 residues.

V usage is TRBV6-6 and J usage is TRBJ1-2; D is unresolved. The germline V and J ends were trimmed by 2 bases and 0 bases, with 4 bases remaining between them. CDR1 and CDR2 (germline): MNHNY, SVGAGI (reference sequence). The CDR3 covers 13 residues. Here the CDR3 DNA reads TGTGCCAGCAGTTACGGAGCTAACTATGGCTACACCTTC. As protein: CASSYGANYGYTF.

This chain connects TRBV30 to TRBJ2-7, with unresolved D. This CDR3 region has 15 residues. V lost 3 bases to trimming and J lost 2 bases, with 17 bases between them. Per the germline V gene, CDR1 is GTSNPN and CDR2 is SVGIG (reference sequence). The CDR3 coding sequence is TGTGCCTGGAGCTGGCCCGGGCTCCGGACCTACGAGCAGTACTTC. This codes for CAWSWPGLRTYEQYF.

J is TRBJ2-7 and V is TRBV4-1; the D gene is possibly TRBD1 (5 bases). The germline gives CDR1 MGHRA, CDR2 YSYEKL. The CDR3 is 15 residues long. The V end was cut by 3 bases, the J end by 2 bases, with 14 bases between. The CDR3 sequence: CASSQAPRGPYEQYV. For the CDR3, the DNA is TGCGCCAGCAGCCAGGCGCCAAGGGGCCCCTACGAGCAGTACGTC.

J is TRBJ2-3 and V is TRBV3-1 (or the pseudogene TRBV3-2), with TRBD2 matching over 7 bases. There are 19 residues in the CDR3. Germline lookup yields CDR1 LGHDT and CDR2 YNNKEL (reference sequence). Germline trimming cut 0 bases from V and 5 bases from J; bases unmatched to any gene: 17. The CDR3 bases are TGTGCCAGCAGCCAAGAGCACGAAGTAGCGGGTGTCGAAAGAGATACGCAGTATTTT. Translated: CASSQEHEVAGVERDTQYF.

This sequence joins TRBV7-9 and TRBJ2-5; TRBD1 matches at 11 bases. CDR1 and CDR2 from the germline V gene are SEHNR and FQNEAQ (reference sequence). V was pared by 5 bases and J by 1 base, with 15 bases of the junction left unmatched. This CDR3 is built from 19 residues. This CDR3 is CASSQKRSWTGGSQETQYF. Here the CDR3 DNA reads TGTGCCAGCAGCCAAAAAAGATCGTGGACAGGGGGCTCCCAAGAGACCCAGTACTTC.